The entry below describes one TCR beta chain. There is no known antigen for this receptor. Base qualities are not recorded, but no much larger clone differs from it by a single base. The data are from a study of control samples from healthy donors and cancer patients (dated by TCRdb to between 2020 and 2021). Preparation of the library involved the immunoSEQ multiplex PCR assay. The immuneACCESS repertoire file appears here via TCRdb, limited to in-frame rearrangements. These files lack a portion of the clones; in checked studies, under half of the deficit traces to unresolved V genes, and the cause of the others is not known. The sample data list roughly 170,000 clones, and 90% to 95% of these were observed just once. The ten largest clones take up 4.1% of the sample. V and J lose 4 bases and 3 bases, and a span of 16 bases separates them. Based on the germline V gene (reference sequence), the CDR1 and CDR2 sequences are SGHNT and YYREEE. Spanning cysteine to phenylalanine, the CDR3 consists of 15 amino acids. Only the CDR3 region is kept as DNA, spanning 45 bases read in frame from base 1.

This sequence originates from a woman aged 60-70 years in good health. The chain is assembled from TRBV5-4 and TRBJ1-2, with TRBD1 tentatively as D gene (6 bases match). Sequencing input: blood. The sequenced DNA: TGTGCCAGCAGCACGACAGGAAGCGTCGACTATGGCTACACCTTC. Its coded protein is CASSTTGSVDYGYTF.